These 31 T cell receptor beta chains were all obtained from the same sample, sequenced in a study of CD4 T cells in relation to SARS-CoV-2 and coronaviruses. The assay was immunoSEQ multiplex PCR, and TCRdb's table has in-frame clones only and misses some. The sample consists of around 9,800 clones, approximately 69% of them appearing once. The antigens these receptors bind are not known. The unexposed donors gave CD4+ T cells in about 2010-2019, prior to COVID-19. The cells were cultured for about ten days before CD4+ T cells were isolated. The specimen sequenced was CD4+ T cells from PBMCs, cultured in vitro. The receptors here all came from a human donor in good health.

DNA for the CDR3: TGTGCCAGCAGCGCAGACAGGGCGGGGAACACTGAAGCTTTCTTT. Residues: CASSADRAGNTEAFF. The chain is built from TRBV9 and TRBJ1-1; 7 nucleotides line up with TRBD1. Germline V lookup: CDR1 SGDLS, CDR2 YYNGEE. The CDR3 consists of 15 residues. The junction had 6 bases not matched to a gene; V was cut back by 3 bases and J by 1 base.

This chain uses TRBV11-2 with TRBJ1-4, with D uncertain. CDR3 size: 14 residues. Trimming removed 1 base from V and 3 bases from J, with 6 bases in between. From germline, CDR1 is SGHAT and CDR2 FQNNGV. The CDR3 sequence is CASSLAGANEKLFF. In nucleotides, the CDR3 is TGTGCCAGCAGCTTAGCTGGGGCTAATGAAAAACTGTTTTTT.

The chain is built from TRBV7-8 and TRBJ2-7, with 11 bases matching TRBD1. The CDR3 runs to 15 residues. With 4 bases clipped from V and 10 bases from J, the junction kept 12 bases outside the gene matches. CDR1 and CDR2 from the germline V gene are SGHVS and FQNEAQ. The CDR3 coding sequence is TGTGCCAGCAGCTCCGAGAGGACAGGGGGCGTCTTCCAGTACTTC. It specifies CASSSERTGGVFQYF.

The chain has TRBV19 and TRBJ1-4; a weak D match, TRBD1 (6 bases). The CDR3 spans 14 residues. CDR1 and CDR2 from the germline V gene are LNHDA and SQIVND (reference sequence). Trimming removed 7 bases at V and 3 bases at J, with 12 bases between. The CDR3 region is CASNPQGPNEKLFF. DNA of the CDR3: TGTGCCAGTAACCCACAGGGCCCTAATGAAAAACTGTTTTTT.

This clone occurred a few times. The chain joins TRBV5-1 to TRBJ1-2, with 8 bases that match TRBD1. Per germline, CDR1 SGHRS and CDR2 YFSETQ. The CDR3 totals 13 residues. The V segment lost 2 bases and the J segment 4 bases; nucleotides outside the gene matches: 1. CDR3: CASSLDRGYGYTF. The CDR3 bases are TGCGCCAGCAGCTTAGACAGGGGCTATGGCTACACCTTC.

This clone came up once. The chain employs TRBV5-1 and TRBJ2-5; D may be TRBD1 (6 bases). Per the germline V gene, CDR1 is SGHRS and CDR2 is YFSETQ. Between the trimmed V and J ends, which lost 0 bases and 5 bases, there was a span of 11 bases. CDR3 size: 14 residues. In DNA, the CDR3 is TGCGCCAGCAGCTTGGCACAGGGAGATGAGACCCAGTACTTC. Protein product: CASSLAQGDETQYF.

The chain employs TRBV18 and TRBJ2-5, with unresolved D. V shed 2 bases and J shed 1 base, with 2 bases lying between them. CDR1 KGHSH and CDR2 LQKENI come from the germline V gene. CDR3 length: 12 residues. The CDR3 region is CASSPSQETQYF. The CDR3 bases are TGTGCCAGCTCACCAAGCCAAGAGACCCAGTACTTC.

The chain combines TRBV7-2 with TRBJ2-4; the match to TRBD1 covers 12 bases. Germline lookup yields CDR1 SGHTA and CDR2 FQGNSA. The CDR3 is made up of 14 amino acids. The junction had 4 bases not matched to a gene; V was cut back by 5 bases and J by 8 bases. In nucleotides, the CDR3 is TGTGCCAGCAGCCCGGGACAGGGGGCAGACATTCAGTACTTC. The encoded protein is CASSPGQGADIQYF.

J is TRBJ2-5 and V is TRBV6-5; D tentatively reads TRBD1 or TRBD2 (5 bases each). This CDR3 is 15 amino acids long. Germline V gives CDR1 MNHEY, CDR2 SVGAGI. Trimming shortened V by 5 bases and J by 0 bases, and 13 bases separated the two germline ends. CDR3 coding DNA: TGTGCCAGCAGTCAACAGGTGGGGGACCAAGAGACCCAGTACTTC. Translation: CASSQQVGDQETQYF.

This clone has a handful of counts. The chain has TRBV7-2 and TRBJ2-1; D gene ambiguous. CDR3 length: 15 residues. The germline V and J ends were trimmed by 5 bases and 8 bases, with 19 bases remaining between them. Germline-derived CDR1 and CDR2 are SGHTA and FQGNSA. The CDR3 sequence: CASSPIDSSGYEQFF. CDR3 DNA: TGTGCCAGCAGCCCGATAGACTCCTCCGGGTATGAGCAGTTCTTC.

This sequence joins TRBV7-2 and TRBJ1-1, with TRBD1 matching 7 bases. Per the germline V gene, CDR1 is SGHTA and CDR2 is FQGNSA. V lost 5 bases and J lost 4; bases outside the gene matches: 10. There are 15 residues in the CDR3. The CDR3 nucleotides read TGTGCCAGCAGCCCCCTCACAGGGGTCGGCACTGAAGCTTTCTTT. Translation gives CASSPLTGVGTEAFF.

This clone was recorded a few times. The chain joins TRBV7-9 to TRBJ2-3, with TRBD1 matching over 7 bases. Germline assignment: CDR1 SEHNR and CDR2 FQNEAQ (reference sequence). This CDR3 is built from 15 residues. The junction had 10 bases not matched to a gene; V was cut back by 6 bases and J by 4 bases. The CDR3 is CASRRSGGDPDTQYF. CDR3 DNA: TGTGCCAGCAGACGATCAGGGGGAGACCCAGATACGCAGTATTTT.

This clone has just one count. The rearrangement joins TRBV28 to TRBJ2-3; 8 nucleotides line up with TRBD2. Trimming removed 4 bases from V and 0 bases from J; junction bases left unmatched: 3. Germline loops: CDR1 MDHEN, CDR2 SYDVKM. The CDR3 runs 15 residues. The CDR3 reads CASSSGLVSTDTQYF. The CDR3 DNA reads TGTGCCAGCAGTTCGGGACTAGTGAGCACAGATACGCAGTATTTT.

This clone has just a few counts. The chain combines TRBV7-9 with TRBJ2-7; TRBD1 might be the D (6 bases). The CDR3 spans 14 residues. V gave up 1 base and J gave up 3 bases, with 10 bases separating them. Germline CDR1 SEHNR, CDR2 FQNEAQ (reference sequence). CDR3 DNA: TGTGCCAGCAGCTTAGGGGACAACATCTACGAGCAGTACTTC. It specifies CASSLGDNIYEQYF.

V and J are TRBV2 and TRBJ1-4; D gene ambiguous. CDR1 and CDR2 from the germline V gene are SNHLY and FYNNEI. CDR3 length: 13 amino acids. The V and J ends lost 8 bases and 2 bases respectively, with 9 bases between them. The CDR3 nucleotides read TGTGCCAGCCTCGTCAGCACTAATGAAAAACTGTTTTTT. The encoded protein is CASLVSTNEKLFF. The full variable domain, in which reference TRBV2 and TRBJ1-4 provide the parts outside the CDR3, is EPEVTQTPSHQVTQMGQEVILRCVPISNHLYFYWYRQILGQKVEFLVSFYNNEISEKSEIFDDQFSVERPDGSNFTLKIRSTKLEDSAMYFCASLVSTNEKLFFGSGTQLSVL.

The chain is built from TRBV29-1 and TRBJ1-2; no clear D gene. V shed 4 bases and J shed 1 base, with 13 bases lying between them. The CDR3 covers 14 residues. Germline assignment: CDR1 SQVTM and CDR2 ANQGSEA. The CDR3 DNA reads as TGCAGCGTTGGGGGTCCGACCGGTAACTATGGCTACACCTTC. Its translation: CSVGGPTGNYGYTF.

This chain connects TRBV30 to TRBJ2-5; D call uncertain. The CDR3 extends over 10 amino acids. Germline values: CDR1 GTSNPN, CDR2 SVGIG (reference sequence). V lost 2 bases and J 7 bases, leaving 5 bases between the germline ends. The DNA of the CDR3 is TGTGCCTGGAGTTTGGGGACCCAGTACTTC. It encodes CAWSLGTQYF.

This sequence joins TRBV3-1 (or the pseudogene TRBV3-2) and TRBJ2-6; perhaps D is TRBD1 or TRBD2 (5 bases each). This CDR3 spans 17 amino acids. Germline V CDR1 and CDR2: LGHDT, YNNKEL (reference sequence). V gave up 1 base and J gave up 0 bases, with 10 bases separating them. The CDR3 loop reads CASSQGDGSSGANVLTF. The CDR3, as DNA: TGTGCCAGCAGCCAAGGGGACGGTAGCTCTGGGGCCAACGTCCTGACTTTC.

The chain uses TRBV4-3 and TRBJ2-2, with 9 bases aligning to TRBD2. The J segment lost 1 base and the V segment lost 4 bases, leaving 4 bases of the junction unmatched. This CDR3 spans 16 amino acids. Germline CDR1 reads LGHNA; CDR2 reads YSLEER. CDR3 sequence reads: CASSLRLAENTGELFF. CDR3 coding DNA: TGCGCCAGCAGCCTACGACTAGCGGAGAACACCGGGGAGCTGTTTTTT.

The chain links TRBV2 to TRBJ2-2, with 12 bases fitting TRBD2. CDR1 and CDR2 from the germline V gene are SNHLY and FYNNEI. V shed 5 bases, J shed 6 bases, and the junction held 7 bases outside the gene matches. CDR3 length equals 16 residues. The CDR3 spells CASSSGTSGWAGELFF. The CDR3 DNA sequence: TGTGCCAGCAGTTCCGGGACTAGCGGGTGGGCCGGGGAGCTGTTTTTT.

The rearrangement joins TRBV2 to TRBJ1-2, with a possible D match to TRBD1 (5 bases). The CDR3 is made up of 14 amino acids. Germline V gene data show CDR1 as SNHLY and CDR2 as FYNNEI. The V gene lost 7 bases and the J gene lost 1 base, with 13 bases spanning the gap. DNA of the CDR3: TGTGCCAGCATTGGGGCCGGAGATAACTATGGCTACACCTTC. As protein: CASIGAGDNYGYTF.

The rearrangement uses TRBV10-3 and TRBJ2-5; TRBD1 aligns across 8 bases. The V gene's germline CDR1 is ENHRY and CDR2 SYGVKD. CDR3 length: 17 residues. J was trimmed by 5 bases and V by 0 bases; bases with no gene match: 11. CDR3 DNA: TGTGCCATCAGTGAGTCGAGACTTCTGGACAGGGAGGAGACCCAGTACTTC. Protein product: CAISESRLLDREETQYF.

This clone showed up just a few times. The chain uses TRBV4-1 and TRBJ2-1; D gene ambiguous. The CDR3 runs to 15 residues. The V end lost 1 base, the J end lost 12 bases, and 19 bases lay between the germline ends. The germline V gene encodes CDR1 MGHRA and CDR2 YSYEKL. The CDR3, as DNA: TGCGCCAGCAGCCAAGTAGTGATCGGCGTCCGTTGGCAGTTCTTC. It specifies CASSQVVIGVRWQFF.

V is TRBV4-1 and J is TRBJ1-6, with D hard to call. This CDR3 has 14 amino acids. CDR1 MGHRA and CDR2 YSYEKL come from the germline V gene. The V end lost 4 bases, the J end lost 5 bases, and 9 bases lay between the germline ends. In DNA, the CDR3 is TGCGCCAGCAGCCGTCAGGACGATAATTCACCCCTCCACTTT. This codes for CASSRQDDNSPLHF.

The table lists this clone with a few counts. CDR3 in DNA: TGTGCCAGCAGTCAATCACAGGGCCAGCCCCAGCATTTT. It yields the protein CASSQSQGQPQHF. The genes are TRBV12-3 or TRBV12-4 and TRBJ1-5, with D maybe TRBD1 (6 bases). The CDR3 extends over 13 amino acids. Between the trimmed V and J ends, which lost 5 bases and 7 bases, there was a span of 12 bases.

The genes are TRBV7-2 and TRBJ1-6; TRBD1 is a possible D gene (5 bases). From germline, CDR1 is SGHTA and CDR2 FQGNSA. Trimming took 1 base from V and 7 from J, leaving 8 bases between them. This CDR3 is built from 14 residues. CDR3: CASSLEGSNSPLHF. The DNA of the CDR3 is TGTGCCAGCAGCTTAGAGGGGTCGAATTCACCCCTCCACTTT. Full variable domain (missing parts from reference TRBV7-2 and TRBJ1-6): GAGVSQSPSNKVTEKGKDVELRCDPISGHTALYWYRQSLGQGLEFLIYFQGNSAPDKSGLPSDRFSAERTGGSVSTLTIQRTQQEDSAVYLCASSLEGSNSPLHFGNGTRLTVT.

The chain uses TRBV7-9 and TRBJ2-2; D perhaps matches TRBD1 (6 bases). V was trimmed by 6 bases and J by 1 base, leaving 21 bases between them. The length of the CDR3 is 18 residues. Germline loops: CDR1 SEHNR, CDR2 FQNEAQ (reference sequence). CDR3 region: CASRLRAVGDKNTGELFF. In nucleotides, the CDR3 is TGTGCCAGCAGGCTCAGGGCTGTAGGGGACAAGAACACCGGGGAGCTGTTTTTT.

The chain couples TRBV6-1 to TRBJ1-2; D is perhaps TRBD1 (5 bases). CDR1 and CDR2 (germline): MNHNS, SASEGT. Trimming cost V 3 bases and J 0 bases, with 5 bases left between them. This CDR3 region has 13 residues. CDR3 in amino acids: CASSDRANYGYTF. CDR3 DNA: TGTGCCAGCAGTGACAGGGCTAACTATGGCTACACCTTC.

This clone was found a few times. The chain carries TRBV10-3 and TRBJ1-5, with D perhaps TRBD1 (6 bases). The CDR3 covers 15 residues. Germline V gene sequence: CDR1 ENHRY, CDR2 SYGVKD. Trimming pared 1 base from V and 4 bases from J, leaving 11 bases between. In DNA form, the CDR3 reads TGTGCCATCAGTGAGTTCGACAGGTCTAATCAGCCCCAGCATTTT. Its protein is CAISEFDRSNQPQHF.

V gene TRBV11-2 combines with J gene TRBJ1-1; D is uncertain. This CDR3 region has 15 residues. The germline V and J ends were trimmed by 1 base and 1 base, with 10 bases remaining between them. The germline CDR1 and CDR2 sequences are SGHAT and FQNNGV. The CDR3 bases are TGTGCCAGCAGCTTAGTTGGCACCAGGAACACTGAAGCTTTCTTT. Translated: CASSLVGTRNTEAFF.

The chain carries TRBV4-3 and TRBJ2-2; 9 nucleotides agree with TRBD1. CDR3 length: 17 amino acids. The V gene's germline CDR1 is LGHNA and CDR2 YSLEER. V trimming: 6 bases; J trimming: 3 bases; junction bases outside the gene matches: 11. CDR3 coding DNA: TGCGCCAGCAGTCGAACAACAGGGGGCTCGGACACCGGGGAGCTGTTTTTT. This codes for CASSRTTGGSDTGELFF.